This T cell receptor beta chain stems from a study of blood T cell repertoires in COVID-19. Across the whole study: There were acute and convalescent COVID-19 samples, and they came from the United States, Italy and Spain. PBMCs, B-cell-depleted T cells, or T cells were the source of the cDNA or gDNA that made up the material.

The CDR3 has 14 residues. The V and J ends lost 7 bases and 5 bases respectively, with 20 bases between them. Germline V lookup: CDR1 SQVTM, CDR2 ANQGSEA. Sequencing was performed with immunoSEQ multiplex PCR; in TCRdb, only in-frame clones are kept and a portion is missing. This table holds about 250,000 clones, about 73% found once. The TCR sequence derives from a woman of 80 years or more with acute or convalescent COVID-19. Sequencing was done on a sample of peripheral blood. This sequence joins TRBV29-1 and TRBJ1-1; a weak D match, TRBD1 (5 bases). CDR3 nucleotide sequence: TGCAGCGCCCCCGACCCTTCCGGGGGAACTGAAGCTTTCTTT. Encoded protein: CSAPDPSGGTEAFF.